The next 25 T cell receptor beta chains were all read from a single sample in a study of human T cells and chemical hapten exposure. MiXCR, run by TCRdb on the RACE reads, gives a single entry per CDR3 protein. The sample holds about 380,000 distinct CDR3 sequences, nearly 6.5% seen once. Time point indicated: patch test 2, 6 weeks after DPC sensitization. Sample treatment: therapeutic diphenylcyclopropenone sensitization with weekly scalp DPC. The source was whole blood, collected in connection with sensitization to the hapten diphenylcyclopropenone (DPC). Receptors were obtained from a woman between 18 and 29 years old with alopecia areata. Some clones in this sample may be carry-over from other donors' samples.

On this clonotype itself: The junction departs from the called germline gene at one end, perhaps through a read error. The rearrangement uses TRBV2 and TRBJ2-2; no clear D gene. This CDR3 is 15 amino acids long. The V gene's germline CDR1 is SNHLY and CDR2 FYNNEI. The CDR3 sequence: CASSLDWFITWELFF. The CDR3 DNA sequence: TGTGCCAGCAGTCTCGACTGGTTTATCACCTGGGAGCTGTTTTTT.

This clonotype came up a few times. V is TRBV7-9 and J is TRBJ2-1; D is perhaps TRBD1 (5 bases). The length of the CDR3 is 16 residues. Germline lookup yields CDR1 SEHNR and CDR2 FQNEAQ (reference sequence). The V end was cut by 5 bases, the J end by 5 bases, with 19 bases between. The CDR3 loop is CASSRTPTDRHNEQFF. The CDR3 DNA reads as TGTGCCAGCAGCAGAACCCCAACAGACAGACACAATGAGCAGTTCTTC. The full variable domain, its missing parts supplied by reference TRBV7-9 and TRBJ2-1, is DTGVSQNPRHKITKRGQNVTFRCDPISEHNRLYWYRQTLGQGPEFLTYFQNEAQLEKSRLLSDRFSAERPKGSFSTLEIQRTEQGDSAMYLCASSRTPTDRHNEQFFGPGTRLTVL.

This clonotype was observed at least ten times. This chain joins TRBV29-1 and TRBJ2-3; TRBD2 matches at 9 bases. V lost 7 bases to trimming and J lost 8 bases; unmatched junction nucleotides: 13. Germline V CDR1 and CDR2: SQVTM, ANQGSEA. The CDR3 totals 14 residues. The CDR3 is CSGGPSGGSSTQYF. The CDR3 DNA reads as TGCAGCGGTGGCCCCAGCGGGGGGTCCTCTACGCAGTATTTT.

The chain couples TRBV11-2 to TRBJ2-3; 8 nucleotides line up with TRBD2. V was pared by 1 base and J by 2 bases, with 11 bases of the junction left unmatched. This CDR3 has 18 residues. Per the germline V gene, CDR1 is SGHAT and CDR2 is FQNNGV. The CDR3 spells CASSLVLRPSGYTDTQYF. DNA for the CDR3: TGTGCCAGCAGCTTAGTTTTACGGCCTAGCGGGTACACAGATACGCAGTATTTT.

This clonotype was seen many times. The chain couples TRBV12-3 or TRBV12-4 to TRBJ2-4; the match to TRBD2 covers 7 bases. This CDR3 comprises 15 residues. J was trimmed by 7 bases and V by 6 bases; bases with no gene match: 12. For the CDR3, the DNA is TGTGCCAGCAGCTCCAGGAGGGACTATAGGAACATTCAGTACTTC. Its translation: CASSSRRDYRNIQYF.

The rearrangement links TRBV4-3 to TRBJ2-3, with 11 positions matching TRBD2. The CDR3 spans 19 residues. The germline CDR1 and CDR2 sequences are LGHNA and YSLEER. With V trimmed by 1 base and J by 4 bases, 13 bases remained unmatched. DNA for the CDR3: TGCGCCAGCAGCCAAGTGATTAGCGGGGGGGCCGGTGGCGCAGATACGCAGTATTTT. Amino acids: CASSQVISGGAGGADTQYF.

This clonotype was picked up a small number of times. One end of the junction fails to match germline, which may point to a read error. This chain joins TRBV6-5 and TRBJ1-3; D gene ambiguous. Germline CDR1 is MNHEY and CDR2 is SVGAGI. CDR3 length equals 14 residues. CDR3 DNA sequence: TGTGCCAGCAGCCTTAACCTTATTGGAAGCACCATATATTTT. It encodes CASSLNLIGSTIYF.

This clonotype was picked up many times. The chain joins TRBV4-3 to TRBJ1-4; D is uncertain. V lost 0 bases to trimming and J lost 8 bases, with 10 bases between them. The CDR3 is made up of 14 amino acids. Germline CDR1 and CDR2: LGHNA and YSLEER. In DNA form, the CDR3 reads TGCGCCAGCAGCCAAGATCGCACCGAGGAAAAACTGTTTTTT. Translation: CASSQDRTEEKLFF.

Only a few counts were recorded for this clonotype. This chain connects TRBV23-1 to TRBJ2-7, with D uncertain. TRBV23-1 is labeled an ORF, and its function is uncertain. V was trimmed by 7 bases and J by 4 bases, leaving 5 bases between them. The CDR3 has 10 amino acids. This chain's CDR3 is CASIKYEQYF. The CDR3 DNA is TGCGCCAGCATAAAGTACGAGCAGTACTTC.

This clonotype has just a few counts. This chain uses TRBV5-1 with TRBJ2-7, with TRBD2 matching over 10 bases. The CDR3 runs 14 residues. The trim removed 0 bases at V and 7 bases at J, leaving 4 bases unmatched. CDR1 and CDR2 (germline): SGHRS, YFSETQ. In nucleotides, the CDR3 is TGCGCCAGCAGCTTGGGTAGCGGGGGGAAGGAGCAGTACTTC. This gives the protein CASSLGSGGKEQYF.

This clonotype was seen repeatedly, ten times or more. The V call is TRBV7-2, the J call TRBJ1-6; TRBD1 is a possible D gene (6 bases). The germline CDR1 and CDR2 sequences are SGHTA and FQGNSA. This CDR3 is built from 18 residues. V dropped 4 bases and J dropped 0 bases, with 16 bases sitting between them. CDR3 coding DNA: TGTGCCAGCAGCTCCCCTAGGGGGAGGAGCTCCTATAATTCACCCCTCCACTTT. Protein sequence: CASSSPRGRSSYNSPLHF.

This clonotype was seen at least ten times. This chain uses TRBV6-1 with TRBJ1-4, with D perhaps TRBD1 (5 bases). The CDR3 has 16 residues. With 6 bases removed from V and 0 bases from J, the gap between germline ends came to 14 bases. Germline V gene sequence: CDR1 MNHNS, CDR2 SASEGT. The CDR3 sequence is CASRDTTIATNEKLFF. The CDR3 coding sequence is TGTGCCAGCAGGGACACCACCATAGCAACTAATGAAAAACTGTTTTTT.

This clonotype occurred many times. The chain is built from TRBV10-2 and TRBJ2-3; 9 nucleotides align to TRBD1. Germline V lookup: CDR1 WSHSY, CDR2 SAAADI. The length of the CDR3 is 14 residues. Trimming at V came to 7 bases and at J to 6 bases, leaving 8 bases not matched to a gene. CDR3: CASNEQGARDTQYF. The CDR3 DNA follows: TGCGCCAGCAACGAACAGGGGGCGCGTGATACGCAGTATTTT.

The chain uses TRBV12-3 or TRBV12-4 and TRBJ1-1; TRBD1 matches 11 bases. The CDR3 extends over 14 amino acids. Trimming removed 5 bases from V and 6 bases from J; junction bases left unmatched: 5. The CDR3 DNA follows: TGTGCCAGCAGTCGGACAGGGGGCTTGCCTGAAGCTTTCTTT. Translated, it gives CASSRTGGLPEAFF.

This clonotype was counted between two and nine times. The chain uses TRBV20-1 and TRBJ2-1; 11 bases agree with TRBD2. Germline values: CDR1 DFQATT, CDR2 SNEGSKA (reference sequence). The CDR3 spans 15 residues. V lost 5 bases, J lost 8 bases, and 11 bases stayed unmatched. The DNA of the CDR3 is TGCAGTGCTTACCTAATTAGCGGGGGGGCCCATGAGCAGTTCTTC. This encodes CSAYLISGGAHEQFF.

This clonotype has ten or more counts. The chain uses TRBV7-2 and TRBJ2-1; 12 bases align to TRBD2. CDR1 and CDR2 from the germline V gene are SGHTA and FQGNSA. CDR3 length equals 15 residues. Unmatched junction bases numbered 4, after V lost 5 bases and J lost 5 bases. CDR3 loop: CASSRGLAGDNEQFF. DNA for the CDR3: TGTGCCAGCAGCCGGGGACTAGCGGGTGACAATGAGCAGTTCTTC.

The sample holds a few counts of this clonotype. V and J are TRBV20-1 and TRBJ2-1; weak D call: TRBD2 (6 bases). Trimming shortened V by 6 bases and J by 0 bases, and 18 bases separated the two germline ends. The CDR3 sequence is 16 residues long. Per the germline V gene, CDR1 is DFQATT and CDR2 is SNEGSKA (reference sequence). CDR3 sequence reads: CSAISGVAVSYNEQFF. Written as DNA, the CDR3 is TGCAGTGCCATTTCCGGGGTAGCGGTCTCCTACAATGAGCAGTTCTTC.

This clonotype occurred many times. The chain recombines TRBV20-1 with TRBJ1-6; D not certain. The CDR3 has 14 amino acids. The germline gives CDR1 DFQATT, CDR2 SNEGSKA (reference sequence). The germline V and J ends were trimmed by 6 bases and 12 bases, with 21 bases remaining between them. The CDR3 sequence is CSAKGPGLSGPLHF. CDR3 sequence (DNA): TGCAGTGCCAAAGGACCGGGCCTGTCGGGACCCCTCCACTTT.

The chain's CDR3 is CASSLEYRADTDTQYF. In DNA, the CDR3 is TGTGCCAGCAGCTTAGAATACAGGGCGGACACAGATACGCAGTATTTT. This chain joins TRBV7-2 and TRBJ2-3; a weak D match, TRBD1 (6 bases). The CDR3 consists of 16 residues. CDR1 is SGHTA, CDR2 FQGNSA, per germline. The V gene lost 1 base and the J gene lost 2 bases, with 13 bases spanning the gap.

Points on this clonotype: A much larger clone lies a single base off, so this may be a read error. J is TRBJ1-2 and V is TRBV27; 7 bases fit TRBD1. Looked up from germline, CDR1 is MNHEY and CDR2 is SMNVEV (reference sequence). The CDR3 is made up of 15 amino acids. V dropped 1 base and J dropped 2; count of bases not matched to a gene: 4. CDR3 sequence reads: CASSLYVTGNYGYTF. In DNA, the CDR3 is TGTGCCAGCAGTTTATATGTGACAGGGAACTATGGCTACACCTTC.

The table lists this clonotype with a few counts. The chain employs TRBV2 and TRBJ2-3, with 8 positions matching TRBD1. CDR1 and CDR2 from the germline V gene are SNHLY and FYNNEI. V was clipped by 6 bases and J by 2 bases; unmatched bases: 4. The CDR3 contains 14 residues. The CDR3 DNA follows: TGTGCCAGCAGACCGACAGGGGCCACAGATACGCAGTATTTT. This gives the protein CASRPTGATDTQYF.

The rearrangement links TRBV5-1 to TRBJ2-2; D remains ambiguous. Germline V CDR1 and CDR2: SGHRS, YFSETQ. V was cut by 0 bases and J by 0 bases, with 6 bases left in between. This CDR3 comprises 15 residues. CDR3 in DNA: TGCGCCAGCAGCTTGGACACCTCGAACACCGGGGAGCTGTTTTTT. It yields the protein CASSLDTSNTGELFF.

This clonotype was seen many times. The rearrangement links TRBV6-2 or TRBV6-3 to TRBJ2-1, with TRBD2 as a possible D gene (7 bases). Deletions cut 1 base from V and 8 bases from J, with 12 bases between. Germline CDR1 MNHEY, CDR2 SVGEGT. This CDR3 has 14 residues. CDR3 in amino acids: CASSYWRGGDEQFF. DNA of the CDR3: TGTGCCAGCAGTTACTGGAGGGGGGGCGATGAGCAGTTCTTC.

In its sample, this clonotype is medium-sized. This sequence joins TRBV3-1 and TRBJ1-4; 9 bases align to TRBD1. The junction had 13 bases not matched to a gene; V was cut back by 2 bases and J by 0 bases. The germline gives CDR1 LGHDT, CDR2 YNNKEL (reference sequence). CDR3 size: 20 residues. CDR3 in amino acids: CASSQKTGTGNRATNEKLFF. The CDR3 coding sequence is TGTGCCAGCAGCCAAAAGACCGGGACAGGGAACCGTGCAACTAATGAAAAACTGTTTTTT.

This clonotype turned up a few times. The chain has TRBV29-1 and TRBJ2-7; D gene unclear. Germline CDR1 reads SQVTM; CDR2 reads ANQGSEA. The CDR3 sequence is 13 residues long. Trimming pared 2 bases from V and 5 bases from J, leaving 13 bases between. This CDR3 is CSVELTQLDEQYF. CDR3 in DNA: TGCAGCGTTGAACTTACGCAGTTGGACGAGCAGTACTTC.